The present entry profiles one TCR beta chain with its context. The antigen remains unidentified. From the 5' RACE reads, TCRdb called clonotypes with MiXCR, one entry per CDR3 protein. The sample lists 300,000 to 350,000 distinct CDR3 sequences, 3.5% to 5% occurring once. This sample stems from a study of T cells after yellow fever vaccination. General study results and limits: A secondary response was less intense yet reached its peak sooner, at day 5 versus 15.

The input for sequencing was PBMCs, taken 15 days after the yellow fever booster vaccination. The receptor was isolated from a man aged 18 to 29 who received the YFV17D yellow fever vaccine.

The CDR3 bases are TGTGCCAGCAGTTACTCAGCCTCCCGGGGGGGAATCACAGATACGCAGTATTTT. It codes for CASSYSASRGGITDTQYF. V is TRBV6-6 and J is TRBJ2-3; 8 bases are a match to TRBD2. The CDR3 contains 18 residues. CDR1 is MNHNY, CDR2 SVGAGI, per germline (reference sequence). V was pared by 0 bases and J by 2 bases, with 10 bases of the junction left unmatched.